The rows below give T cell receptor beta chains drawn from one sample of a study. TCRdb reprocessed the RT-PCR reads with MiXCR, giving one entry per CDR3 protein. This sample has almost 700,000 distinct CDR3 sequences, with approximately 15% found just once. Sequenced: memory CD4+ T cells from blood. The receptors stem from a female donor in good health, serving as a healthy control. Each CDR3 is given with its conserved first and last residue. Fields, in order: J gene, D gene, clone size, V gene, CDR3 protein, CDR3 DNA. A D gene is named only where the DNA matches it firmly. Some rows have no size entry. The others give once, few or many, or a class for an expanded clone.

TRBJ1-5 | - | - | TRBV20-1 | CSASPQYNQPQHF | TGCAGTGCTAGCCCCCAATACAATCAGCCCCAGCATTTT
TRBJ1-1 | - | few | TRBV29-1 | CSVEVTRALSTEAFF | TGCAGCGTTGAAGTCACCAGGGCATTGAGCACTGAAGCTTTCTTT
TRBJ1-1 | - | few | TRBV20-1 | CSARAGTGGAEAFF | TGCAGTGCTAGGGCTGGTACGGGGGGCGCTGAAGCTTTCTTT
TRBJ2-5 | TRBD1 | few | TRBV5-1 | CASTEGQGGSETQYF | TGCGCCAGCACGGAGGGACAGGGGGGTTCAGAGACCCAGTACTTC
TRBJ2-5 | TRBD2 | - | TRBV7-9 | CASSQRWELAGGGQETQYF | TGTGCCAGCAGCCAAAGATGGGAGCTAGCGGGAGGAGGCCAAGAGACCCAGTACTTC
TRBJ1-5 | - | many | TRBV6-5 | CASSRGSWEPQHF | TGTGCCAGCAGCAGAGGTAGTTGGGAGCCCCAGCATTTT
TRBJ2-3 | - | - | TRBV6-4 | CASSRLGGPDTQYF | TGTGCCAGCAGCCGACTAGGGGGACCAGATACGCAGTATTTT
TRBJ2-5 | - | many | TRBV20-1 | CSASPGFQETQYF | TGCAGTGCTAGTCCCGGATTTCAAGAGACCCAGTACTTC
TRBJ2-5 | TRBD2 | - | TRBV9 | CASSVVPGSGGETQYF | TGTGCCAGCAGCGTAGTCCCCGGGTCCGGGGGGGAGACCCAGTACTTC
TRBJ1-1 | - | many | TRBV5-1 | CASSSLMTGNTEAFF | TGCGCCAGCAGCTCTTTAATGACGGGGAACACTGAAGCTTTCTTT
TRBJ2-5 | TRBD2 | - | TRBV2 | CASSVAGTQETQYF | TGTGCCAGCAGTGTAGCGGGAACGCAAGAGACCCAGTACTTC
TRBJ2-7 | TRBD2 | - | TRBV7-9 | CASSPPGLAGGEQYF | TGTGCCAGCAGCCCCCCGGGACTAGCGGGTGGCGAGCAGTACTTC
TRBJ2-2 | - | - | TRBV3-1 | CASSHRGTGVSTGELFF | TGTGCCAGCAGCCACAGGGGGACGGGAGTCAGTACCGGGGAGCTGTTTTTT
TRBJ2-7 | - | many | TRBV7-9 | CASSLGVSRDYEQYF | TGTGCCAGCAGCTTAGGAGTCAGCAGGGACTACGAGCAGTACTTC
TRBJ1-2 | TRBD1 | many | TRBV12-3/TRBV12-4 | CASRTGGGYTF | TGTGCCAGCAGGACAGGGGGTGGCTACACCTTC
TRBJ2-1 | TRBD2 | once | TRBV9 | CASSAYSGTSGTDEQFF | TGTGCCAGCAGCGCCTACTCCGGGACTAGCGGGACCGATGAGCAGTTCTTC
TRBJ1-5 | TRBD1 | few | TRBV28 | CASSISPGQAADQPQHF | TGTGCCAGCAGTATCTCTCCGGGACAGGCCGCGGATCAGCCCCAGCATTTT
TRBJ2-3 | - | few | TRBV20-1 | CSAKRSNTDTQYF | TGCAGTGCTAAGAGATCCAACACAGATACGCAGTATTTT
TRBJ2-7 | - | few | TRBV20-1 | CSASSRLPSGEQYF | TGCAGTGCTAGTTCCAGGCTTCCCTCTGGGGAGCAGTACTTC
TRBJ1-1 | - | - | TRBV5-4 | CASSPATGNTEAFF | TGTGCCAGCAGCCCGGCCACAGGGAACACTGAAGCTTTCTTT
TRBJ2-1 | - | - | TRBV6-5 | CASSSLGGTVSYNEQFF | TGTGCCAGCAGTTCCCTGGGAGGGACAGTCTCCTACAATGAGCAGTTCTTC
TRBJ1-1 | - | many | TRBV30 | CAWSGAGWVTEAFF | TGTGCCTGGAGTGGCGCGGGGTGGGTCACTGAAGCTTTCTTT
TRBJ2-1 | - | - | TRBV27 | CASSFVQGPTNEQFF | TGTGCCAGCAGTTTCGTACAGGGTCCAACCAATGAGCAGTTCTTC
TRBJ2-1 | - | - | TRBV9 | CASSLGPGVQFF | TGTGCCAGCAGCCTAGGTCCGGGAGTGCAGTTCTTC
TRBJ2-3 | - | once | TRBV11-3 | CASSPHPSDTQYF | TGTGCCAGCAGCCCACACCCATCGGATACGCAGTATTTT
TRBJ1-2 | - | - | TRBV12-3/TRBV12-4 | CASSLHSNYGYTF | TGTGCCAGCAGTCTGCACAGTAACTATGGCTACACCTTC
TRBJ1-5 | - | few | TRBV12-3/TRBV12-4 | CASSRAAGQPQLF | TGTGCCAGCAGTCGGGCTGCGGGTCAGCCCCAGCTTTTT
TRBJ2-3 | - | - | TRBV30 | CAWSVLLATDTQYF | TGTGCCTGGAGTGTACTACTCGCCACAGATACGCAGTATTTT
TRBJ2-3 | - | - | TRBV7-3 | CASRSGTTKDTQYF | TGTGCCAGCCGCTCGGGGACCACCAAAGATACGCAGTATTTT
TRBJ1-1 | TRBD1 | - | TRBV7-3 | CASYQGAGDTEAFF | TGTGCCAGCTATCAGGGGGCGGGTGACACTGAAGCTTTCTTT
TRBJ1-5 | TRBD1 | many | TRBV12-3/TRBV12-4 | CASRSDRVGDQPQHF | TGTGCCAGCAGATCTGACAGGGTAGGTGATCAGCCCCAGCATTTT
TRBJ2-1 | - | - | TRBV5-4 | CASRTMGSSYNEQFF | TGTGCCAGCAGGACTATGGGGTCATCCTACAATGAGCAGTTCTTC
TRBJ1-2 | - | many | TRBV4-3 | CASSQVEGGYTF | TGCGCCAGCAGCCAAGTTGAGGGTGGCTACACCTTC
TRBJ1-5 | - | many | TRBV6-6 | CASSRDRNNQPQHF | TGTGCCAGCAGCCGTGACAGGAACAATCAGCCCCAGCATTTT
TRBJ2-3 | TRBD1 | few | TRBV4-2 | CASSRTGGLGTDTQYF | TGTGCCAGCAGTCGGACAGGGGGACTTGGCACAGATACGCAGTATTTT
TRBJ2-7 | - | few | TRBV6-1 | CASRTTLLGEQYF | TGTGCCAGCAGAACCACCCTTTTGGGGGAGCAGTACTTC
TRBJ2-1 | TRBD2 | few | TRBV12-3/TRBV12-4 | CASRTGTSGSNEQFF | TGTGCCAGCAGGACCGGGACTAGCGGTTCTAATGAGCAGTTCTTC
TRBJ1-1 | TRBD1 | - | TRBV9 | CASSARGAGEAEAFF | TGTGCCAGCAGCGCCAGGGGGGCGGGGGAGGCTGAAGCTTTCTTT
TRBJ2-1 | - | few | TRBV7-2 | CASSPRQVSEQFF | TGTGCCAGCAGCCCCCGACAGGTTTCTGAGCAGTTCTTC
TRBJ1-6 | - | - | TRBV6-4 | CASSPGQDNSPLHF | TGTGCCAGCAGTCCGGGACAAGATAATTCACCCCTCCACTTT
TRBJ2-7 | - | many | TRBV4-3 | CASSPGGGMVHEQYF | TGCGCCAGCAGCCCTGGGGGCGGGATGGTCCACGAGCAGTACTTC
TRBJ2-1 | - | many | TRBV29-1 | CSVPQGSNSRNEQFF | TGCAGCGTACCTCAGGGCTCGAACAGTAGAAATGAGCAGTTCTTC
TRBJ2-6 | - | few | TRBV4-2 | CASSPTGTGANVLTF | TGTGCCAGCAGCCCCACAGGGACTGGGGCCAACGTCCTGACTTTC
TRBJ2-2 | - | - | TRBV7-2 | CASSLVRSGGELFF | TGTGCCAGCAGCTTAGTTAGGTCAGGCGGGGAGCTGTTTTTT
TRBJ1-1 | TRBD1 | many | TRBV6-5 | CASSYPAGGEAFF | TGTGCCAGCAGTTACCCAGCAGGGGGGGAAGCTTTCTTT
TRBJ2-5 | - | few | TRBV7-9 | CASSLAGGDSQETQYF | TGTGCCAGCAGCTTAGCGGGGGGGGACAGCCAAGAGACCCAGTACTTC
TRBJ1-2 | - | few | TRBV4-3 | CASSQDNVRAEVYGYTF | TGCGCCAGCAGCCAAGATAATGTCAGGGCGGAGGTCTATGGCTACACCTTC
TRBJ2-5 | TRBD2 | - | TRBV11-1 | CASSSASGGARETQYF | TGTGCCAGCAGCTCGGCTAGCGGGGGGGCAAGGGAGACCCAGTACTTC
TRBJ2-3 | - | few | TRBV5-1 | CASKVRYGVTSTDTQYF | TGCGCCAGCAAAGTCCGTTATGGGGTTACTAGCACAGATACGCAGTATTTT
TRBJ2-3 | TRBD2 | many | TRBV20-1 | CSATASGRRTDTQYF | TGCAGTGCTACCGCTAGCGGGAGGAGGACAGATACGCAGTATTTT
TRBJ2-4 | - | few | TRBV28 | CASRWENIQYF | TGTGCCAGCAGGTGGGAAAACATTCAGTACTTC
TRBJ1-5 | TRBD1 | - | TRBV7-2 | CASSFSPGQGPQHF | TGTGCCAGCAGCTTTTCCCCTGGACAGGGACCCCAGCATTTT